These T cell receptor beta chains were read from a single sample in a study of T-cell reconstitution after alpha-beta-depleted transplantation in children. A single record per CDR3 protein comes from TCRdb applying MiXCR to the PCR reads. The repertoire holds about 900,000 distinct CDR3 sequences, with roughly 29% as singletons. Sample: PBMCs, mostly from graft donor cells, taken 360 days after TCRalphabeta/CD19-depleted stem cell transplant. All receptors come from a boy less than two years old who had a stem cell transplant for SCID, so the T cells may come from the graft donor. Both conserved end residues are part of each CDR3. Fields, in order: D gene, clone size, J gene, V gene, CDR3 protein, CDR3 DNA. D genes are given only for firm matches. Size is stated for part of the rows, as once, few or many counts, or as a class when the clone is expanded.

NA,NA,TRBJ1-5,TRBV12-3/TRBV12-4,CASRPQGSQPQHF,TGTGCCAGCAGACCCCAGGGTTCTCAGCCCCAGCATTTT
TRBD2,many,TRBJ2-3,TRBV5-1,CASSVGLAGGSDTQYF,TGCGCCAGCAGCGTGGGACTAGCGGGGGGCTCAGATACGCAGTATTTT
NA,NA,TRBJ2-7,TRBV15,CATSPPSTRVEEQYF,TGTGCCACCAGCCCTCCTTCTACCCGGGTTGAAGAGCAGTACTTC
NA,many,TRBJ2-3,TRBV2,CASNFGTPSIDTQYF,TGTGCCAGCAACTTCGGGACTCCCTCGATAGATACGCAGTATTTT
TRBD1,NA,TRBJ2-1,TRBV6-1,CASRLDRGHYNEQFF,TGTGCCAGCAGGCTCGACAGGGGGCATTACAATGAGCAGTTCTTC
NA,NA,TRBJ2-4,TRBV4-3,CASSQDLQGAKNIQYF,TGCGCCAGCAGCCAAGATTTGCAGGGTGCCAAAAACATTCAGTACTTC
TRBD1,few,TRBJ2-7,TRBV13,CASSPPGDRGYEQYF,TGTGCCAGCAGCCCCCCGGGGGACAGGGGCTACGAGCAGTACTTC
NA,NA,TRBJ2-7,TRBV27,CASRKAGVLYEQYF,TGTGCCAGCAGGAAAGCCGGGGTTCTCTACGAGCAGTACTTC
TRBD2,once,TRBJ2-1,TRBV20-1,CSASGGLAFYEQFF,TGCAGTGCTAGCGGGGGACTAGCTTTCTATGAGCAGTTCTTC
NA,NA,TRBJ2-2,TRBV7-2,CASSLQRTAPGELFF,TGTGCCAGCAGCTTACAGCGGACAGCCCCCGGGGAGCTGTTTTTT
TRBD1,NA,TRBJ2-6,TRBV15,CATSRGKGALSGANVLTF,TGTGCCACCAGCAGAGGAAAGGGGGCTCTTTCTGGGGCCAACGTCCTGACTTTC
NA,NA,TRBJ2-3,TRBV27,CASSEGGGFGDTQYF,TGTGCCAGCAGTGAGGGGGGCGGGTTTGGAGATACGCAGTATTTT
NA,NA,TRBJ2-3,TRBV20-1,CSAAGLDTQYF,TGCAGTGCTGCCGGGCTAGATACGCAGTATTTT
NA,NA,TRBJ2-5,TRBV5-1,CASSPARGAYEETQYF,TGCGCCAGCAGCCCGGCCCGGGGGGCCTACGAAGAGACCCAGTACTTC
NA,NA,TRBJ2-1,TRBV25-1,CASSPSLTRNEQFF,TGTGCCAGCAGTCCTTCCCTGACCCGCAATGAGCAGTTCTTC
NA,NA,TRBJ1-4,TRBV7-2,CASSLTAGPGKLFF,TGTGCCAGCAGCTTAACTGCAGGGCCGGGGAAACTGTTTTTT
NA,NA,TRBJ2-1,TRBV20-1,CSARVARYNEQFF,TGCAGTGCTAGAGTGGCCCGTTACAATGAGCAGTTCTTC
NA,few,TRBJ2-7,TRBV2,CASSTDLSYEQYF,TGTGCCAGCAGTACGGACTTATCCTACGAGCAGTACTTC
TRBD1,NA,TRBJ2-3,TRBV29-1,CSVAGQGADTQYF,TGCAGCGTTGCCGGACAGGGAGCAGATACGCAGTATTTT
NA,few,TRBJ2-1,TRBV27,CASSFLSPLRGRGYEQFF,TGTGCCAGCAGTTTCCTTTCGCCTTTGAGGGGGCGGGGATATGAGCAGTTCTTC
NA,NA,TRBJ2-3,TRBV24-1,CATSENGPLDTQYF,TGTGCCACCAGTGAAAACGGGCCGCTAGATACGCAGTATTTT
NA,NA,TRBJ2-7,TRBV4-1,CASSQTTGEQYF,TGCGCCAGCAGCCAGACAACAGGCGAGCAGTACTTC
TRBD2,NA,TRBJ2-3,TRBV5-1,CASSLEGLEGHTQYF,TGCGCCAGCAGCTTGGAGGGACTAGAGGGACATACGCAGTATTTT
NA,NA,TRBJ1-1,TRBV6-5,CASSYSRRDTEAFF,TGTGCCAGCAGTTACTCACGAAGGGACACTGAAGCTTTCTTT
NA,NA,TRBJ2-5,TRBV15,CATSRAKIGETQYF,TGTGCCACCAGCAGAGCGAAGATCGGGGAGACCCAGTACTTC
TRBD2,few,TRBJ2-5,TRBV20-1,CSAQRGHQETQYF,TGCAGTGCACAGCGGGGCCATCAAGAGACCCAGTACTTC
NA,once,TRBJ1-2,TRBV6-1,CASSRNRERDGYTF,TGTGCCAGCAGCCGCAACAGGGAAAGGGATGGCTACACCTTC
TRBD2,NA,TRBJ2-5,TRBV7-2,CASSVTSGVSETQYF,TGTGCCAGCAGCGTGACTAGCGGGGTATCAGAGACCCAGTACTTC
NA,NA,TRBJ2-1,TRBV12-3/TRBV12-4,CASSFYSPNIYNEQFF,TGTGCCAGCAGTTTCTACTCGCCAAATATCTACAATGAGCAGTTCTTC
TRBD1,NA,TRBJ2-2,TRBV5-1,CASQRTGGPGELFF,TGCGCCAGTCAAAGGACAGGGGGACCCGGGGAGCTGTTTTTT
NA,NA,TRBJ2-5,TRBV3-1,CASSQRSYQETQYF,TGTGCCAGCAGCCAAAGATCGTACCAAGAGACCCAGTACTTC
NA,few,TRBJ2-1,TRBV20-1,CSARDLFGGSYNEQFF,TGCAGTGCTAGAGATCTTTTTGGTGGCTCCTACAATGAGCAGTTCTTC
TRBD1,NA,TRBJ1-1,TRBV6-2/TRBV6-3,CASSYPDRGRSGPQNTEAFF,TGTGCCAGCAGTTACCCCGACAGGGGTAGGTCCGGCCCCCAGAACACTGAAGCTTTCTTT
NA,NA,TRBJ2-7,TRBV7-2,CASSKTRTSFHEQYF,TGTGCCAGCAGCAAAACGCGGACCTCTTTCCACGAGCAGTACTTC
NA,NA,TRBJ2-5,TRBV4-1,CASSQVGGGVRGETQYF,TGCGCCAGCAGCCAAGTTGGTGGCGGGGTAAGGGGAGAGACCCAGTACTTC
TRBD1,few,TRBJ2-2,TRBV6-1,CASRLGGANTGELFF,TGTGCCAGCAGACTAGGGGGCGCGAACACCGGGGAGCTGTTTTTT
NA,few,TRBJ2-1,TRBV12-3/TRBV12-4,CASSTGTNYNEQFF,TGTGCCAGCAGTACCGGGACGAATTACAATGAGCAGTTCTTC
TRBD1,NA,TRBJ2-1,TRBV7-8,CASSLVERTGMNEQFF,TGTGCCAGCAGCTTAGTTGAAAGGACAGGGATGAATGAGCAGTTCTTC
TRBD2,NA,TRBJ2-7,TRBV2,CASGRTSGEKYF,TGTGCCAGCGGAAGGACTAGCGGGGAAAAGTACTTC
TRBD1,NA,TRBJ1-2,TRBV28,CASSPDRDRGDGYTF,TGTGCCAGCAGTCCGGACCGGGACAGGGGGGATGGCTACACCTTC
NA,NA,TRBJ1-1,TRBV15,CATSRRPIVLGNTEAFF,TGTGCCACCAGCAGGCGTCCCATAGTATTGGGGAACACTGAAGCTTTCTTT
NA,NA,TRBJ2-5,TRBV10-3,CAITGRVRETQYF,TGTGCCATCACCGGCAGGGTCAGAGAGACCCAGTACTTC
NA,few,TRBJ2-3,TRBV11-1,CASSPLSPGMTPSTDTQYF,TGTGCCAGCAGCCCGCTATCACCTGGAATGACGCCCTCCACAGATACGCAGTATTTT
NA,NA,TRBJ2-7,TRBV12-3/TRBV12-4,CASSSPVLTGEQYF,TGTGCCAGCAGTTCCCCGGTTCTGACGGGGGAGCAGTACTTC
TRBD2,NA,TRBJ2-1,TRBV20-1,CSARSGGEYNEQFF,TGCAGTGCTAGGTCGGGGGGGGAGTACAATGAGCAGTTCTTC
NA,NA,TRBJ1-1,TRBV5-5,CASSDSGTLNTEAFF,TGTGCCAGCAGCGATTCCGGGACACTGAACACTGAAGCTTTCTTT
TRBD2,few,TRBJ2-7,TRBV13,CASSLGPLAGGIYEQYF,TGTGCCAGCAGCTTAGGCCCACTAGCGGGGGGTATCTACGAGCAGTACTTC
TRBD1,NA,TRBJ2-1,TRBV10-3,CAIRGTGVSYNEQFF,TGTGCCATCAGGGGGACAGGGGTTTCGTACAATGAGCAGTTCTTC
NA,NA,TRBJ1-2,TRBV10-3,CAPPTGNYGYTF,TGTGCCCCACCCACAGGGAACTATGGCTACACCTTC
NA,NA,TRBJ1-1,TRBV10-3,CAISPRTEDEAFF,TGTGCCATCAGTCCTAGGACAGAGGATGAAGCTTTCTTT
NA,NA,TRBJ1-2,TRBV6-5,CASSYSREPYGYTF,TGTGCCAGCAGTTACTCAAGGGAACCCTATGGCTACACCTTC
TRBD1,few,TRBJ1-3,TRBV12-3/TRBV12-4,CASKPGTGLIGNTIYF,TGTGCCAGCAAACCCGGGACAGGGCTAATTGGAAACACCATATATTTT
NA,NA,TRBJ2-7,TRBV7-2,CASSSTDTYSYEQYF,TGTGCCAGCAGCTCCACGGACACCTACTCCTACGAGCAGTACTTC
NA,NA,TRBJ1-2,TRBV20-1,CSAAGRGKLSNYGYTF,TGCAGTGCCGCAGGAAGGGGGAAGCTTTCTAACTATGGCTACACCTTC
TRBD1,once,TRBJ2-7,TRBV4-1,CASSQGSRTGPLYEQYF,TGCGCCAGCAGCCAAGGATCCAGGACAGGGCCCCTCTACGAGCAGTACTTC